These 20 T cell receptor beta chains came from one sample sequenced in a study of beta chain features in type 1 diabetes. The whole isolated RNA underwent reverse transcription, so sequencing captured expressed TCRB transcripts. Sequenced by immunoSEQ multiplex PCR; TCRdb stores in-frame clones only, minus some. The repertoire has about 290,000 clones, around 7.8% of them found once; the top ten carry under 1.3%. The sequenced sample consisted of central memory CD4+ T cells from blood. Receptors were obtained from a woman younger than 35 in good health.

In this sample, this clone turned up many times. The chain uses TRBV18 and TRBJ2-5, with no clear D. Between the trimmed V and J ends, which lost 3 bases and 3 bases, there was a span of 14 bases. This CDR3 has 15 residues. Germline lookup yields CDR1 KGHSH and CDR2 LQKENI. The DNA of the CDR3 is TGTGCCAGCTCACCTTCTCAGCCAGGAGAAGAGACCCAGTACTTC. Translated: CASSPSQPGEETQYF. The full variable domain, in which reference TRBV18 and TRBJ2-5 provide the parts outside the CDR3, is NAGVMQNPRHLVRRRGQEARLRCSPMKGHSHVYWYRQLPEEGLKFMVYLQKENIIDESGMPKERFSAEFPKEGPSILRIQQVVRGDSAAYFCASSPSQPGEETQYFGPGTRLLVL.

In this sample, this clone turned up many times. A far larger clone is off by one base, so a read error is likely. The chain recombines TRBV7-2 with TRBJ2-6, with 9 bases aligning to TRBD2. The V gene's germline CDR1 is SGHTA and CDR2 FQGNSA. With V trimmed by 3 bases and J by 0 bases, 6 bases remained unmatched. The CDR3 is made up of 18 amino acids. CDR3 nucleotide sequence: TGTGCCAGCAGCTTCGCGGGGGGGCGCCTCTCTGGGGCCAACGTCCTGACTTTC. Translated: CASSFAGGRLSGANVLTF.

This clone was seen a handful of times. CDR3 residues: CAWNQGGGYEQYF. The CDR3 nucleotides are TGTGCCTGGAACCAGGGTGGCGGCTACGAGCAGTACTTC. The rearrangement links TRBV30 to TRBJ2-7, with D perhaps matching TRBD1 (5 bases). Trimming cost V 4 bases and J 3 bases, with 13 bases left between them. CDR3 length equals 13 residues. Germline loops: CDR1 GTSNPN, CDR2 SVGIG (reference sequence).

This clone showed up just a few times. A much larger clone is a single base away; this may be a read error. CDR3: CASSRGYGYTF. The CDR3 DNA sequence: TGTGCCAGCAGTCGAGGGTATGGCTACACCTTC. This chain joins TRBV28 and TRBJ1-2; D ambiguous. Per germline, CDR1 MDHEN and CDR2 SYDVKM. Between the trimmed V and J ends, which lost 5 bases and 5 bases, there was a span of 6 bases. The CDR3 extends over 11 amino acids.

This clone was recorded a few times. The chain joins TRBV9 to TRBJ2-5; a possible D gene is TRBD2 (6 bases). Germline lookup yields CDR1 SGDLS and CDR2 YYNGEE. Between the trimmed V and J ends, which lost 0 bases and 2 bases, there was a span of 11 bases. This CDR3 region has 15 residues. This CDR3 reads CASSVVPRGQETQYF. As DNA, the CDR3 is TGTGCCAGCAGCGTAGTTCCGCGGGGACAAGAGACCCAGTACTTC.

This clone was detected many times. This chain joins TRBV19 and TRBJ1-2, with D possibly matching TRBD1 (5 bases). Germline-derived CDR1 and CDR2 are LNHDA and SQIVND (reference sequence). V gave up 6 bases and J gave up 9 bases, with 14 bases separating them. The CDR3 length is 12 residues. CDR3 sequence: CASRQTGSSYTF. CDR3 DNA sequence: TGTGCCAGTAGACAAACAGGTTCGAGCTACACCTTC.

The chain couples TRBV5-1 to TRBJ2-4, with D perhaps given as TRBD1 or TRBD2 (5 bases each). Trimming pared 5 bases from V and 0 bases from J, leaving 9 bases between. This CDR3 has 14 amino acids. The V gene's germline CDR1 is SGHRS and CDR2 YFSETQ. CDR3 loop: CASSGGLAKNIQYF. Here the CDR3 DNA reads TGCGCCAGCAGTGGGGGATTAGCCAAAAACATTCAGTACTTC.

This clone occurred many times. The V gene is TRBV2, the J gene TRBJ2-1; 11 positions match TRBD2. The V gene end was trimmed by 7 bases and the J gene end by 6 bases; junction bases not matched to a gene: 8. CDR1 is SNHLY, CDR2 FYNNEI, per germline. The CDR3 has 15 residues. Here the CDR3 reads CASTALTSGTNEQFF. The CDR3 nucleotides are TGTGCCAGCACAGCGCTGACTAGCGGGACCAATGAGCAGTTCTTC.

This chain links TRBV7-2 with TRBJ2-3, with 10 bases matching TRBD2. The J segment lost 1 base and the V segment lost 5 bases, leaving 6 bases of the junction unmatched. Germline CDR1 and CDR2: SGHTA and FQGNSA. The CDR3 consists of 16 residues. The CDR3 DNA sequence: TGTGCCAGCAGCCGGCTAGCGGGGGTGCGCACAGATACGCAGTATTTT. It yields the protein CASSRLAGVRTDTQYF.

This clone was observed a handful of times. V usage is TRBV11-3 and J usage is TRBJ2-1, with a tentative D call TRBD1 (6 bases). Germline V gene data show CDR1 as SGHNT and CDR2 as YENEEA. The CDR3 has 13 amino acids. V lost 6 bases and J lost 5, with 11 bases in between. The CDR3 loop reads CASRWGPDNEQFF. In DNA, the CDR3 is TGTGCCAGCAGATGGGGGCCCGACAATGAGCAGTTCTTC.

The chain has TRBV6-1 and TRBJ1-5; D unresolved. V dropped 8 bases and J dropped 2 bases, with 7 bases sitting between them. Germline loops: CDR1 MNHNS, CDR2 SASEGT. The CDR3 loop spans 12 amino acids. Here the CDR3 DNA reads TGTGCCAGCGAGGTGGGCAATCAGCCCCAGCATTTT. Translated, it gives CASEVGNQPQHF.

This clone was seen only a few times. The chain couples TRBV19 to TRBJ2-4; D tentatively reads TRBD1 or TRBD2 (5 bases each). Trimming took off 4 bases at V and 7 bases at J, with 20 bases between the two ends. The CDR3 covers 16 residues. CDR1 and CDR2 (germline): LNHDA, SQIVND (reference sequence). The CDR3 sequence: CASSKNSLAGTNIQYF. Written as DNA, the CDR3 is TGTGCCAGTAGTAAAAACAGCCTAGCCGGGACGAACATTCAGTACTTC. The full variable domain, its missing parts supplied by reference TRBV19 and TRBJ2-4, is DGGITQSPKYLFRKEGQNVTLSCEQNLNHDAMYWYRQDPGQGLRLIYYSQIVNDFQKGDIAEGYSVSREKKESFPLTVTSAQKNPTAFYLCASSKNSLAGTNIQYFGAGTRLSVL.

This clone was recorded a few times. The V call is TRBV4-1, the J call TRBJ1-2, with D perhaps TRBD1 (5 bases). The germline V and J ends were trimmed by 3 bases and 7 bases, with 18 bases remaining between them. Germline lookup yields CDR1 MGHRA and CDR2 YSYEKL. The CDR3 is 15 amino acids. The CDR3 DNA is TGCGCCAGCAGCCAGATGGTTGGGGGTTCGGGTGGCTACACCTTC. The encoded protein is CASSQMVGGSGGYTF.

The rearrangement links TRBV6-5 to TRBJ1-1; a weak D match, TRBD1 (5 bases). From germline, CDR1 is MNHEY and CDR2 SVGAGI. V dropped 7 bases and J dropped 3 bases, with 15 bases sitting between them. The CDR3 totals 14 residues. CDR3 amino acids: CASTKTRGDTEAFF. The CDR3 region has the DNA TGTGCCAGCACCAAAACCCGGGGGGACACTGAAGCTTTCTTT.

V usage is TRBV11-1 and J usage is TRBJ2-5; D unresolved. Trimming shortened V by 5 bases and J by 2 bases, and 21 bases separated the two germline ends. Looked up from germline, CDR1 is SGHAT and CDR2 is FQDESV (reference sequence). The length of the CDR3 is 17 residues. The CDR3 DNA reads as TGTGCCAGCAGCCCCCACGCCTCCCGGGCAGGACAAGAGACCCAGTACTTC. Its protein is CASSPHASRAGQETQYF. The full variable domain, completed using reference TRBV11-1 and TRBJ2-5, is EAEVAQSPRYKITEKSQAVAFWCDPISGHATLYWYRQILGQGPELLVQFQDESVVDDSQLPKDRFSAERLKGVDSTLKIQPAELGDSAMYLCASSPHASRAGQETQYFGPGTRLLVL.

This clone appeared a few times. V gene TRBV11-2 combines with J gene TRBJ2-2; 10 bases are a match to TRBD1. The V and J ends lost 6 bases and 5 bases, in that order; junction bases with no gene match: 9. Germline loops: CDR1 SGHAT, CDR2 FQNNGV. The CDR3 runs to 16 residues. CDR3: CASRREGQGRTGELFF. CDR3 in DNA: TGTGCCAGCAGACGGGAGGGACAGGGGAGGACCGGGGAGCTGTTTTTT.

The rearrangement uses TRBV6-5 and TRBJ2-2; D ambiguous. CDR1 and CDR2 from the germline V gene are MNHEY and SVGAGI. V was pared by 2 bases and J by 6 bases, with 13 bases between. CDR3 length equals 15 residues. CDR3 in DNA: TGTGCCAGCAGTTACGATTTTTGGGCCGCCGGGGAGCTGTTTTTT. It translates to CASSYDFWAAGELFF.

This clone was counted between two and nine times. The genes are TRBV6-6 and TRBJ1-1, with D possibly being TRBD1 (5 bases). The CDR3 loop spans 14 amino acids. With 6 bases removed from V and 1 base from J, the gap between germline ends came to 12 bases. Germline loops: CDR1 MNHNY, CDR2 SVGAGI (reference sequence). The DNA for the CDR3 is TGTGCCAGCAGCCCTCGGACACCGAACACTGAAGCTTTCTTT. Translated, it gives CASSPRTPNTEAFF.

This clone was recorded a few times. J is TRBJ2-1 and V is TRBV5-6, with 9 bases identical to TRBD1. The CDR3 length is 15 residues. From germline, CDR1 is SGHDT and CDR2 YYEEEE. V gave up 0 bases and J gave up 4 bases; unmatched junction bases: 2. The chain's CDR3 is CASSLVDRGYNEQFF. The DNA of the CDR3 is TGTGCCAGCAGCTTGGTGGACAGGGGTTACAATGAGCAGTTCTTC.

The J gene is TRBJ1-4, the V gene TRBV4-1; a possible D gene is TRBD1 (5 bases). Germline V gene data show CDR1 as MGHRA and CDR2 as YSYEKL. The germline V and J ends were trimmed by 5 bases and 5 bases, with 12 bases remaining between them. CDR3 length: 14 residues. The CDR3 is CASSLQGLNEKLFF. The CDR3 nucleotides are TGCGCCAGCAGCTTGCAGGGATTGAATGAAAAACTGTTTTTT.